This T cell receptor (beta chain) was documented in a study of OX40 agonist ivuxolimab in advanced cancers. Study summary: Eligibility admitted prior anti-PD-1, anti-PD-L1 or anti-CTLA-4 therapy; about 42% had some. Study conclusions and caveats: It was not determined which antigens were specifically recognized by the peripheral T cells that had undergone clonal expansion.

The repertoire was sequenced with immunoSEQ multiplex PCR; TCRdb's copy has only in-frame clones and lacks some. The table records 58,000 or so clones, about 80% of them present only once. Worth noting for this clone: The target antigen is unknown.

The TCR was taken from an adult with an advanced solid tumor such as melanoma, head and neck, liver or kidney cancer. This material consisted of CD4+ or CD8+ T cells sorted from blood, taken in a trial of the OX40 agonist ivuxolimab.

CDR3 nucleotide sequence: TGTGCCAGCAGTGAATCGGGACCCCATACGGGCGAGTACTTC. It codes for CASSESGPHTGEYF. The V and J genes are TRBV6-1 and TRBJ2-7; D possibly matches TRBD1 or TRBD2 (5 bases each). V lost 2 bases, J lost 11 bases, and 19 bases lay in between. In germline, CDR1 is MNHNS, CDR2 SASEGT. CDR3 length: 14 residues.